These 17 T cell receptor beta chains came from one sample sequenced in a study of blood T cell repertoires in COVID-19 (dated by TCRdb to about 2020). The library was produced with the immunoSEQ multiplex PCR assay. In TCRdb, the immuneACCESS table is reduced to in-frame sequences with V and J assigned. These tables do not hold every clone; where another copy was compared, an unresolved V gene accounts for under half, and the others remain unexplained. In this sample the table shows 350,000 or so clones, around nine tenths of which occur a single time. The ten largest clones take up over 1% of the sample. The source material was PBMCs or T cells enriched from blood (not recorded which). The receptor set was obtained from a young woman who had been exposed to COVID-19.

The sample holds one count of this clone. This chain joins TRBV5-5 and TRBJ1-2; 7 bases line up with TRBD1. J was trimmed by 5 bases and V by 4 bases; bases with no gene match: 8. Germline CDR1 SGHKS, CDR2 YYEKEE (reference sequence). The CDR3 extends over 14 amino acids. Here the CDR3 DNA reads TGTGCCAGCAGCCCACCTGACAGGGTATATGGCTACACCTTC. Protein product: CASSPPDRVYGYTF. Looking up the rest from reference TRBV5-5 and TRBJ1-2 gives the full variable domain: DAGVTQSPTHLIKTRGQQVTLRCSPISGHKSVSWYQQVLGQGPQFIFQYYEKEERGRGNFPDRFSARQFPNYSSELNVNALLLGDSALYLCASSPPDRVYGYTFGSGTRLTVV.

The rearrangement joins TRBV10-3 to TRBJ2-2, with D perhaps TRBD2 (5 bases). V was trimmed by 6 bases and J by 1 base, leaving 15 bases between them. Germline CDR1 and CDR2: ENHRY and SYGVKD. The CDR3 is 16 amino acids. In nucleotides, the CDR3 is TGTGCCATCAGACCTAGCTCCGCTTTGAACACCGGGGAGCTGTTTTTT. It specifies CAIRPSSALNTGELFF.

This clone has a handful of counts. The chain is built from TRBV7-9 and TRBJ2-1, with a possible D match to TRBD1 (5 bases). V lost 5 bases and J lost 9, with 17 bases in between. The CDR3 totals 14 residues. Germline V lookup: CDR1 SEHNR, CDR2 FQNEAQ (reference sequence). CDR3 coding DNA: TGTGCCAGCAGCACGGAGAGAAGGACACTTGAGCAGTTCTTC. Protein: CASSTERRTLEQFF.

The V gene is TRBV5-8, the J gene TRBJ1-5; TRBD1 aligns across 7 bases. Germline-derived CDR1 and CDR2 are SGHTS and YDEGEE. Trimming took 3 bases from V and 3 from J; bases not matched to a gene: 3. This CDR3 is 14 amino acids long. Written as DNA, the CDR3 is TGTGCCAGCAGCTCGGGACAGCTCAATCAGCCCCAGCATTTT. Translation: CASSSGQLNQPQHF.

The rearrangement uses TRBV7-8 and TRBJ2-7; 10 nucleotides match TRBD1. Per the germline V gene, CDR1 is SGHVS and CDR2 is FQNEAQ. Losses at the gene ends were 0 bases for V and 6 bases for J; bases not matched to a gene: 8. The CDR3 covers 16 residues. This CDR3 is CASSLARGQGVAEQYF. The CDR3 DNA follows: TGTGCCAGCAGCTTAGCCAGAGGACAGGGGGTGGCCGAGCAGTACTTC.

J is TRBJ1-1 and V is TRBV9; the D is unclear. The ends were cut back, 5 bases at V and 4 bases at J, with 12 bases in the middle. Germline V CDR1 and CDR2: SGDLS, YYNGEE. The CDR3 runs 13 residues. DNA for the CDR3: TGTGCCAGCAGGAGGGATCTTAGCACTGAAGCTTTCTTT. Its protein is CASRRDLSTEAFF.

The V gene is TRBV27, the J gene TRBJ1-5, with a weak D call TRBD1 (6 bases). Germline assignment: CDR1 MNHEY and CDR2 SMNVEV (reference sequence). CDR3 length equals 12 residues. Deletions cut 6 bases from V and 6 bases from J, with 9 bases between. As DNA, the CDR3 is TGTGCCAGCAGCCAGGGGACTCAGCCCCAGCATTTT. Translating it yields CASSQGTQPQHF.

This clone was observed a single time. This chain uses TRBV7-8 with TRBJ2-1, with 13 bases that match TRBD2. The CDR3 covers 17 residues. Per the germline V gene, CDR1 is SGHVS and CDR2 is FQNEAQ. The V and J ends lost 6 bases and 0 bases, in that order; junction bases with no gene match: 5. CDR3 sequence: CASRLTSGRSSYNEQFF. CDR3 sequence (DNA): TGTGCCAGCAGGTTGACTAGCGGGAGGTCCTCCTACAATGAGCAGTTCTTC.

A single count supports this clone. The V call is TRBV19, the J call TRBJ2-7, with TRBD1 matching 9 bases. The CDR3 runs 15 residues. Germline V lookup: CDR1 LNHDA, CDR2 SQIVND (reference sequence). V trimming: 3 bases; J trimming: 6 bases; junction bases outside the gene matches: 9. In DNA, the CDR3 is TGTGCCAGTAGTATCGGGACCACAGGGGGCGCCGAGCAGTACTTC. Amino acids: CASSIGTTGGAEQYF.

The gene calls are TRBV20-1 and TRBJ1-1; D gene ambiguous. V was pared by 6 bases and J by 8 bases, with 13 bases between. Germline CDR1 and CDR2: DFQATT and SNEGSKA (reference sequence). CDR3 length: 11 residues. The CDR3 DNA is TGCAGTGCCCTACCGCGGGCCGAAGCTTTCTTT. Translated: CSALPRAEAFF.

This chain uses TRBV7-9 with TRBJ2-5; maybe TRBD1 (6 bases). The CDR3 sequence is 16 residues long. Trimming stripped 3 bases from V and 1 base from J, with 15 bases between. CDR1 and CDR2 (germline): SEHNR, FQNEAQ (reference sequence). The chain's CDR3 is CASSFEKGTLQETQYF. The CDR3 coding sequence is TGTGCCAGCAGCTTTGAGAAAGGGACACTCCAAGAGACCCAGTACTTC.

This clone was counted once. A read error may produce the germline difference seen at one junction end. The rearrangement joins TRBV7-6 to TRBJ2-3, with a weak D call TRBD1 (5 bases). This CDR3 region has 11 residues. The germline V gene encodes CDR1 SGHVS and CDR2 FNYEAQ. The CDR3: CASSLSSQGVF. In nucleotides, the CDR3 is TGTGCCAGCAGCTTATCATCTCAAGGGGTATTT.

V gene TRBV10-1 combines with J gene TRBJ2-3; weak D call: TRBD2 (6 bases). Per germline, CDR1 WNHNN and CDR2 SYGVQD (reference sequence). Trimming left V 5 bases short and J 4 bases short, with 13 bases between. This CDR3 has 14 amino acids. The CDR3 bases are TGCGCCAGCAGTCCCACGGGAGCGGCAGATACGCAGTATTTT. This gives the protein CASSPTGAADTQYF.

V gene TRBV27 combines with J gene TRBJ1-1; 8 nucleotides agree with TRBD1. After removal of 6 bases from V and 2 bases from J, the junction contained 8 bases not matched to a gene. The germline CDR1 and CDR2 sequences are MNHEY and SMNVEV (reference sequence). This CDR3 region has 15 residues. CDR3 in amino acids: CASSRPGTGNTEAFF. CDR3 coding DNA: TGTGCCAGCAGCCGCCCCGGGACAGGTAACACTGAAGCTTTCTTT.

The chain has TRBV5-8 and TRBJ1-4, with 7 bases identical to TRBD1. This CDR3 comprises 17 residues. Trimming cost V 5 bases and J 0 bases; bases outside gene matches: 10. CDR1 is SGHTS, CDR2 YDEGEE, per germline. DNA for the CDR3: TGTGCCAGCAGACGACAGGGATCTCTGTCAACTAATGAAAAACTGTTTTTT. Translated, it gives CASRRQGSLSTNEKLFF.

V gene TRBV6-5 combines with J gene TRBJ1-5; tentatively, D is TRBD1 (6 bases). The V end lost 6 bases, the J end lost 5 bases, and 17 bases lay between the germline ends. Germline V lookup: CDR1 MNHEY, CDR2 SVGAGI. This CDR3 spans 15 amino acids. The CDR3 is CASRDPTGHYQPQHF. CDR3 DNA sequence: TGTGCCAGCAGAGACCCTACAGGGCATTATCAGCCCCAGCATTTT.

The gene calls are TRBV7-2 and TRBJ2-7; 7 bases line up with TRBD2. Germline V CDR1 and CDR2: SGHTA, FQGNSA. CDR3 length equals 15 residues. The trim removed 0 bases at V and 3 bases at J, leaving 5 bases unmatched. The CDR3 loop is CASSLASGPGYEQYF. CDR3 bases: TGTGCCAGCAGCTTAGCTAGCGGGCCGGGCTACGAGCAGTACTTC.